The rows below give T cell receptor beta chains drawn from one sample of a study of cytomegalovirus exposure and HLA in healthy donors. Some clones are missing from TCRdb's copy, which holds only in-frame ones; the method was immunoSEQ multiplex PCR. Of tens of thousands of clones listed, 74% are singletons. Sample: PBMCs. The receptors shown here come from a woman in her twenties or thirties in good health and CMV-seropositive. Each CDR3 is given with its conserved first and last residue. The order of the fields is J gene, D gene, V gene, clone size, CDR3 DNA, CDR3 protein. D genes are given only for firm matches. Size tells how often a clone was seen (once, few, many) or the class of an expanded clone, and some rows leave it out.

j_call: TRBJ2-2
d_call: TRBD1
v_call: TRBV7-8
clone_size: .
cdr3_nt: TGTGCCAGCAGCGCCACAGGGGGCAAGAACACCGGGGAGCTGTTTTTT
cdr3_aa: CASSATGGKNTGELFF

j_call: TRBJ2-1
d_call: TRBD2
v_call: TRBV5-4
clone_size: few
cdr3_nt: TGTGCCAGCAGCCCTAGCGGGAGGACCTACAATGAGCAGTTCTTC
cdr3_aa: CASSPSGRTYNEQFF

j_call: TRBJ1-5
d_call: .
v_call: TRBV27
clone_size: .
cdr3_nt: TGTGCCAGCAGTTTGTGGCCGAATCAGCCCCAGCATTTT
cdr3_aa: CASSLWPNQPQHF

j_call: TRBJ2-5
d_call: TRBD2
v_call: TRBV6-5
clone_size: few
cdr3_nt: TGTGCCAGCAGTAGGCCCGGGACTAGCGGAGAGACCCAGTACTTC
cdr3_aa: CASSRPGTSGETQYF

j_call: TRBJ2-3
d_call: .
v_call: TRBV28
clone_size: once
cdr3_nt: TGTGCCAGCAGTAAGGACAGACTAGATACGCAGTATTTT
cdr3_aa: CASSKDRLDTQYF

j_call: TRBJ2-1
d_call: .
v_call: TRBV6-1
clone_size: .
cdr3_nt: TGTGCCAGCAGTGAAACTCGTGGGCACAATGAGCAGTTCTTC
cdr3_aa: CASSETRGHNEQFF

j_call: TRBJ1-2
d_call: .
v_call: TRBV30
clone_size: .
cdr3_nt: TGTGCCTGGAGTGTAATGGTACTCAACTATGGCTACACCTTC
cdr3_aa: CAWSVMVLNYGYTF

j_call: TRBJ2-5
d_call: .
v_call: TRBV14
clone_size: .
cdr3_nt: TGTGCCAGCAGCAACCGGGGTTTGGGGACCCAGTACTTC
cdr3_aa: CASSNRGLGTQYF

j_call: TRBJ1-2
d_call: TRBD1
v_call: TRBV28
clone_size: .
cdr3_nt: TGTGCCAGCAGCGACAGGGGGACGAGAGCTAACTATGGCTACACCTTC
cdr3_aa: CASSDRGTRANYGYTF

j_call: TRBJ2-7
d_call: TRBD2
v_call: TRBV6-1
clone_size: .
cdr3_nt: TGTGCCAGCAGTGAAGCAAGCGGGAGTAGCTACGAGCAGTACTTC
cdr3_aa: CASSEASGSSYEQYF

j_call: TRBJ2-2
d_call: .
v_call: TRBV6-1
clone_size: .
cdr3_nt: TGTGCCAGCAGGCACAGGAATCCGAACACCGGGGAGCTGTTTTTT
cdr3_aa: CASRHRNPNTGELFF

j_call: TRBJ1-1
d_call: .
v_call: TRBV5-8
clone_size: .
cdr3_nt: TGTGCCAGCAGCTGGGGGAGGGGGAACACTGAAGCTTTCTTT
cdr3_aa: CASSWGRGNTEAFF

j_call: TRBJ2-3
d_call: TRBD1
v_call: TRBV7-6
clone_size: .
cdr3_nt: TGTGCCAGCAGCTCCCAGGGGGCCGGGGATACGCAGTATTTT
cdr3_aa: CASSSQGAGDTQYF

j_call: TRBJ1-3
d_call: TRBD1
v_call: TRBV6-5
clone_size: .
cdr3_nt: TGTGCCAGCACTGACAGGGTCTCAGGAAACACCATATATTTT
cdr3_aa: CASTDRVSGNTIYF

j_call: TRBJ1-1
d_call: TRBD1
v_call: TRBV7-8
clone_size: .
cdr3_nt: TGTGCCAGCAGCGTGGACAGGGAAGACGGTGAAGCTTTCTTT
cdr3_aa: CASSVDREDGEAFF

j_call: TRBJ2-7
d_call: .
v_call: TRBV30
clone_size: .
cdr3_nt: TGTGCCGCCAATAGCGGATACTCCTACGAGCAGTACTTC
cdr3_aa: CAANSGYSYEQYF

j_call: TRBJ2-7
d_call: .
v_call: TRBV18
clone_size: few
cdr3_nt: TGTGCCAGCTCCCGGGGTGGGGAGCAGTACTTC
cdr3_aa: CASSRGGEQYF

j_call: TRBJ1-2
d_call: TRBD1
v_call: TRBV2
clone_size: .
cdr3_nt: TGTGCCAGCAGGGCCGACAGGGGCGCTAGCTACACCTTC
cdr3_aa: CASRADRGASYTF

j_call: TRBJ2-7
d_call: .
v_call: TRBV27
clone_size: .
cdr3_nt: TGTGCCAGCAGTTCCCGGTACGGTGAGCAGTACTTC
cdr3_aa: CASSSRYGEQYF

j_call: TRBJ1-1
d_call: .
v_call: TRBV2
clone_size: .
cdr3_nt: TGTGCCGGAGGGATGAACACTGAAGCTTTCTTT
cdr3_aa: CAGGMNTEAFF

j_call: TRBJ1-4
d_call: .
v_call: TRBV18
clone_size: .
cdr3_nt: TGTGCCAGCTCACCCCAAGGAGTCCCTAATGAAAAACTGTTTTTT
cdr3_aa: CASSPQGVPNEKLFF

j_call: TRBJ2-7
d_call: TRBD2
v_call: TRBV5-4
clone_size: .
cdr3_nt: TGTGCCAGCAGCTTGGTACCCCTATCGACTAGCGGGAGCTCCTACGAGCAGTACTTC
cdr3_aa: CASSLVPLSTSGSSYEQYF